One T cell receptor (beta chain) is described in this entry. This clone has a single count. Its antigen specificity is not known. Qualities for individual bases were not recorded, and no much larger clone is one base off. This sample is part of a study of T cell changes during pregnancy in multiple sclerosis (dated by TCRdb to between 2018 and 2021). In the study overall: The study looked at changes in the T cell repertoire across pregnancy in women with multiple sclerosis.

Trimming removed 0 bases from V and 2 bases from J, leaving 12 bases between the germline ends. Taken from cysteine to phenylalanine, the CDR3 has 16 residues. Only the CDR3 region is kept as DNA, spanning 48 bases read in frame from base 1. According to the germline V gene (reference sequence), CDR1 reads SGHNT and CDR2 reads YYREEE. Libraries came from the immunoSEQ multiplex PCR assay. The immuneACCESS repertoire file appears here via TCRdb, limited to in-frame rearrangements. These files lack a portion of the clones; in checked studies, under half of the deficit traces to unresolved V genes, and the cause of the others is not known. The sample data list about 38,000 clones, and around 93% of these were observed just once. 0.39% of the sample lies in the top ten.

The sequence links TRBV5-4 to TRBJ2-1, with TRBD1 as a weak D call on 5 bases. The source material was CD4+ T cells from peripheral blood mononuclear cells, sampled in the second trimester of pregnancy. This clonotype was sampled from a female donor with multiple sclerosis, enrolled in a pregnancy study. The CDR3 reads as follows: CASSLAGRVAYNEQFF. The DNA sequence is TGTGCCAGCAGCTTGGCTGGCAGGGTGGCCTACAATGAGCAGTTCTTC.